A single sample is the source of the 30 T cell receptor beta chains below, sequenced in a study of CD8 T cells in Susac syndrome. It was with random hexamers that 0.5 to 1 ug RNA was reverse transcribed. TCRdb recomputed calls from the immunoSEQ multiplex PCR reads with MiXCR, one row per CDR3 protein. The sample contains tens of thousands of distinct CDR3 sequences, around 94% of which appear only once. Sequenced sample: CD4+ T cells from PBMCs. These receptors all stem from a human donor with Susac syndrome.

V usage is TRBV29-1 and J usage is TRBJ2-3; D gene uncertain. Per the germline V gene, CDR1 is SQVTM and CDR2 is ANQGSEA. V shed 8 bases and J shed 2 bases, with 11 bases lying between them. CDR3 length equals 12 residues. The CDR3 here is CSRKDPTDTQYF. CDR3 coding DNA: TGCAGCAGGAAGGATCCCACAGATACGCAGTATTTT.

The J gene is TRBJ1-5, the V gene TRBV29-1, with D unclear. The V and J ends lost 6 bases and 4 bases respectively, with 16 bases between them. CDR1 is SQVTM, CDR2 ANQGSEA, per germline. This CDR3 spans 14 amino acids. CDR3 loop: CSVGNAGGNQPQHF. CDR3 coding DNA: TGCAGCGTCGGCAACGCAGGAGGGAATCAGCCCCAGCATTTT.

DNA of the CDR3: TGCGCCAGCAGCCAAGATCCCGGGGATACGCAGTATTTT. It specifies CASSQDPGDTQYF. The chain has TRBV4-3 and TRBJ2-3; no firm D call. With 0 bases removed from V and 6 bases from J, the gap between germline ends came to 7 bases. Germline V gives CDR1 LGHNA, CDR2 YSLEER. CDR3 size: 13 residues.

The chain couples TRBV3-1 to TRBJ1-1; D is unclear. The CDR3 covers 12 residues. CDR1 is LGHDT, CDR2 YNNKEL, per germline (reference sequence). Trimming shortened V by 0 bases and J by 8 bases, and 7 bases separated the two germline ends. CDR3: CASSQDRREAFF. Written as DNA, the CDR3 is TGTGCCAGCAGCCAAGATAGGAGGGAAGCTTTCTTT.

The rearrangement links TRBV9 to TRBJ1-2, with a possible D match to TRBD1 (5 bases). Germline lookup yields CDR1 SGDLS and CDR2 YYNGEE. Trimming shortened V by 3 bases and J by 8 bases, and 8 bases separated the two germline ends. CDR3 length: 11 residues. The CDR3 nucleotides read TGTGCCAGCAGCGGGGACGCAGGCTACACCTTC. It is translated as CASSGDAGYTF.

The chain is built from TRBV7-9 and TRBJ2-2; D unclear. This CDR3 is built from 14 residues. Trimming took off 3 bases at V and 0 bases at J, with 5 bases between the two ends. Germline values: CDR1 SEHNR, CDR2 FQNEAQ (reference sequence). CDR3 protein: CASSFYANTGELFF. DNA of the CDR3: TGTGCCAGCAGCTTCTACGCGAACACCGGGGAGCTGTTTTTT.

The chain has TRBV29-1 and TRBJ1-2; weak D call: TRBD1 (5 bases). The V and J ends lost 8 bases and 6 bases respectively, with 13 bases between them. In germline, CDR1 is SQVTM, CDR2 ANQGSEA. This CDR3 has 11 amino acids. In nucleotides, the CDR3 is TGCAGCTGTCCGCAGGGTAATGGCTACACCTTC. Amino acid sequence: CSCPQGNGYTF.

The chain is built from TRBV11-3 and TRBJ2-3; no clear D gene. Germline CDR1 reads SGHNT; CDR2 reads YENEEA. CDR3 length: 14 amino acids. Trimming shortened V by 6 bases and J by 0 bases, and 10 bases separated the two germline ends. The CDR3 loop reads CASSGQTSTDTQYF. Written as DNA, the CDR3 is TGTGCCAGCAGTGGGCAGACTAGCACAGATACGCAGTATTTT.

This clonotype was counted once. This sequence joins TRBV12-3 or TRBV12-4 and TRBJ2-5; 9 bases match TRBD1. After removal of 4 bases from V and 5 bases from J, the junction contained 8 bases not matched to a gene. The CDR3 covers 15 residues. Written as DNA, the CDR3 is TGTGCCAGCAGTTGGGCCGGGACAGGGAGGGAGACCCAGTACTTC. The encoded protein is CASSWAGTGRETQYF.

This chain uses TRBV6-5 with TRBJ2-7; TRBD1 is a possible D gene (6 bases). There are 15 residues in the CDR3. CDR1 MNHEY and CDR2 SVGAGI come from the germline V gene. Trimming left V 7 bases short and J 5 bases short, with 21 bases between. DNA of the CDR3: TGTGCCAGCAACCTTGGGCAGGGGCCGGTGGACGAGCAGTACTTC. Translation: CASNLGQGPVDEQYF.

The rearrangement uses TRBV3-1 and TRBJ2-5, with no clear D. V lost 1 base, J lost 7 bases, and 13 bases lay in between. CDR1 and CDR2 from the germline V gene are LGHDT and YNNKEL (reference sequence). CDR3 length equals 14 residues. CDR3 sequence: CASSQVSALGTQYF. The CDR3 coding sequence is TGTGCCAGCAGCCAAGTCAGTGCGTTAGGGACCCAGTACTTC.

The rearrangement joins TRBV20-1 to TRBJ1-1, with D perhaps matching TRBD1 (5 bases). Per the germline V gene, CDR1 is DFQATT and CDR2 is SNEGSKA (reference sequence). The CDR3 spans 13 residues. The V end lost 3 bases, the J end lost 4 bases, and 12 bases lay between the germline ends. CDR3 bases: TGCAGTGCTAGTGGGCCCAGGGTCACTGAAGCTTTCTTT. This sequence encodes CSASGPRVTEAFF.

The chain couples TRBV20-1 to TRBJ2-3; D may match TRBD1 or TRBD2 (5 bases each). V was clipped by 3 bases and J by 1 base, with 8 bases between them. There are 13 residues in the CDR3. CDR1 and CDR2 (germline): DFQATT, SNEGSKA (reference sequence). The CDR3 spells CSASGAGTDTQYF. The CDR3 nucleotides are TGCAGTGCTAGCGGGGCGGGCACAGATACGCAGTATTTT.

The CDR3: CASSESYEQYF. The CDR3 DNA reads TGTGCCAGCAGTGAATCTTACGAGCAGTACTTC. The J gene is TRBJ2-7, the V gene TRBV25-1; no clear D gene. CDR1 and CDR2 from the germline V gene are MGHDK and SYGVNS. Trimming took 1 base from V and 4 from J, leaving 2 bases between them. This CDR3 contains 11 residues.

This chain links TRBV9 with TRBJ2-1, with D possibly being TRBD1 (5 bases). The germline gives CDR1 SGDLS, CDR2 YYNGEE. The length of the CDR3 is 13 residues. V was shortened by 6 bases and J by 6 bases, with 13 bases between the two germline ends. CDR3: CASTKGVGNEQFF. The CDR3 DNA is TGTGCCAGCACCAAAGGGGTTGGCAATGAGCAGTTCTTC.

The CDR3 coding sequence is TGCGCCAGCAGTCGGGGGGAGTTAGAGACCCAGTACTTC. Amino acid sequence: CASSRGELETQYF. The chain uses TRBV5-1 and TRBJ2-5; TRBD2 agrees at 7 bases. Germline CDR1 reads SGHRS; CDR2 reads YFSETQ. The CDR3 is 13 residues long. V was pared by 5 bases and J by 4 bases, with 5 bases of the junction left unmatched.

The J gene is TRBJ2-3, the V gene TRBV27; D ambiguous. CDR3 length: 13 residues. The V gene's germline CDR1 is MNHEY and CDR2 SMNVEV (reference sequence). Between the trimmed V and J ends, which lost 4 bases and 14 bases, there was a span of 19 bases. In DNA, the CDR3 is TGTGCCAGCAGTTCCCAGCCTTCCGGCGGTTGGTATTTT. Amino acids: CASSSQPSGGWYF.

The chain employs TRBV30 and TRBJ1-3; no definite D call. The V end lost 3 bases, the J end lost 11 bases, and 14 bases lay between the germline ends. This CDR3 comprises 12 residues. Germline assignment: CDR1 GTSNPN and CDR2 SVGIG (reference sequence). Here the CDR3 DNA reads TGTGCCTGGAGCCTCGGACGAGAGGCCATATATTTT. Translation gives CAWSLGREAIYF. Using reference TRBV30 and TRBJ1-3 for the parts outside the CDR3, the full variable domain is SQTIHQWPATLVQPVGSPLSLECTVEGTSNPNLYWYRQAAGRGLQLLFYSVGIGQISSEVPQNLSASRPQDRQFILSSKKLLLSDSGFYLCAWSLGREAIYFGEGSWLTVV.

The chain couples TRBV5-1 to TRBJ1-6; tentative D call: TRBD1 (5 bases). Germline loops: CDR1 SGHRS, CDR2 YFSETQ. V gave up 3 bases and J gave up 10 bases, with 14 bases separating them. The CDR3 has 14 residues. The chain's CDR3 is CASSYGGGRSPLHF. The CDR3 region has the DNA TGCGCCAGCAGCTACGGGGGGGGTAGGTCACCCCTCCACTTT.

The J gene is TRBJ2-2, the V gene TRBV15; D perhaps matches TRBD2 (5 bases). This CDR3 spans 15 amino acids. CDR1 and CDR2 from the germline V gene are LNHNV and YYDKDF (reference sequence). The ends were cut back, 0 bases at V and 0 bases at J, with 5 bases in the middle. CDR3 nucleotides: TGTGCCACCAGCAGAGACGGGGCGAACACCGGGGAGCTGTTTTTT. Translation gives CATSRDGANTGELFF.

The chain couples TRBV20-1 to TRBJ1-5; possible D gene TRBD1, 6 bases. In germline, CDR1 is DFQATT, CDR2 SNEGSKA (reference sequence). The CDR3 length is 15 residues. V shed 5 bases and J shed 2 bases, with 16 bases lying between them. CDR3 sequence: CSAFVGGRGNQPQHF. In DNA form, the CDR3 reads TGCAGTGCTTTTGTGGGGGGCCGGGGCAATCAGCCCCAGCATTTT.

CDR3 in DNA: TGCAGTGCTAGAGATCAGGATAGGGTTTACGAGCAGTACTTC. This gives the protein CSARDQDRVYEQYF. The rearrangement joins TRBV20-1 to TRBJ2-7; D gene ambiguous. The CDR3 loop spans 14 amino acids. The germline V and J ends were trimmed by 0 bases and 4 bases, with 13 bases remaining between them. Germline V CDR1 and CDR2: DFQATT, SNEGSKA (reference sequence).

The CDR3 DNA reads as TGCGCCAGCAGCCAAGTGACGGCTAGCCACGAGCAGTACTTC. Protein product: CASSQVTASHEQYF. The V gene is TRBV4-3, the J gene TRBJ2-7, with D tentatively TRBD2 (5 bases). This CDR3 comprises 14 residues. With 1 base removed from V and 5 bases from J, the gap between germline ends came to 12 bases. Germline CDR1 LGHNA, CDR2 YSLEER.

The chain recombines TRBV3-1 with TRBJ2-5; D is possibly TRBD1 or TRBD2 (6 bases each). From germline, CDR1 is LGHDT and CDR2 YNNKEL (reference sequence). This CDR3 is 14 amino acids long. V lost 3 bases, J lost 4 bases, and 12 bases lay in between. The DNA for the CDR3 is TGTGCCAGCAGCCATTACGGGGGCGGAGAGACCCAGTACTTC. This encodes CASSHYGGGETQYF.

The chain employs TRBV20-1 and TRBJ2-7, with D possibly TRBD1 on 6 matching bases. Trimming left V 5 bases short and J 1 base short, with 18 bases between. CDR3 length: 15 amino acids. Germline V gene data show CDR1 as DFQATT and CDR2 as SNEGSKA (reference sequence). In DNA form, the CDR3 reads TGCAGTGCTGAGGTCGCGTGGGGGCCATCCTACGAGCAGTACTTC. Translated, it gives CSAEVAWGPSYEQYF.

The genes are TRBV7-2 and TRBJ1-1, with D possibly matching TRBD1 (6 bases). Germline-derived CDR1 and CDR2 are SGHTA and FQGNSA. This CDR3 has 15 amino acids. Between the trimmed V and J ends, which lost 5 bases and 4 bases, there was a span of 17 bases. The CDR3 DNA reads TGTGCCAGCAGCCCAAGGCCGGGGGCGCGCACTGAAGCTTTCTTT. Encoded protein: CASSPRPGARTEAFF.

The chain has TRBV11-2 and TRBJ2-7; tentatively, D is TRBD2 (5 bases). CDR3 length: 14 amino acids. CDR1 is SGHAT and CDR2 is FQNNGV in the germline V gene. Deletions cut 7 bases from V and 2 bases from J, with 15 bases between. The CDR3 region is CASTSLTRPYEQYF. In DNA, the CDR3 is TGTGCCAGCACCTCCCTCACTAGGCCCTACGAGCAGTACTTC.

V gene TRBV5-1 combines with J gene TRBJ2-1, with D uncertain. V lost 6 bases to trimming and J lost 7 bases, with 11 bases between them. From germline, CDR1 is SGHRS and CDR2 YFSETQ. The CDR3 length is 12 residues. Here the CDR3 DNA reads TGCGCCAGCACAATGAACTATAATGAGCAGTTCTTC. This translates into CASTMNYNEQFF.

The chain has TRBV12-3 or TRBV12-4 and TRBJ1-1; D gene ambiguous. V lost 8 bases and J 1 base, leaving 8 bases between the germline ends. The CDR3 has 12 residues. The CDR3 region is CASDGRNTEAFF. In DNA form, the CDR3 reads TGTGCCAGCGACGGCAGGAACACTGAAGCTTTCTTT.

The rearrangement links TRBV12-3 or TRBV12-4 to TRBJ2-1; 13 nucleotides match TRBD2. CDR3 length: 15 residues. V lost 6 bases, J lost 5 bases, and 4 bases stayed unmatched. The CDR3 DNA is TGTGCCAGCAGCACTAGCGGGGGGGCGAACAATGAGCAGTTCTTC. It codes for CASSTSGGANNEQFF.